This TCR beta chain was recovered during a study of shared clonotypes between healthy human individuals. Profiling relied on immunoSEQ multiplex PCR, and the TCRdb table lists in-frame clones only, not all of them. Of approximately 2.5 million clones detected, roughly 93% appear once; the ten largest clones hold more than 0.35%. Only one count was recorded for this clone. The germline V gene has CDR1 SNHLY and CDR2 FYNNEI. Trimming took 5 bases from V and 5 from J, leaving 10 bases between them. There are 13 residues in the CDR3. The chain has TRBV2 and TRBJ2-1; tentatively, D is TRBD1 (5 bases). Sequencing used naive CD4+ T cells from PBMCs. Noted subset: CD45RA+ positively selected. This clonotype originated in a man aged 18 to 29 in good health. Some clones in this sample may be carry-over from other donors' samples. CDR3 coding DNA: TGTGCCAGCAGTCAGGGTGGTCACAATGAGCAGTTCTTC. Its protein product is CASSQGGHNEQFF.